One and the same sample provided the 4 T cell receptor beta chains below, sequenced in a study of OX40 agonist ivuxolimab in advanced cancers. Profiling relied on immunoSEQ multiplex PCR, and the TCRdb table lists in-frame clones only, not all of them. The repertoire holds approximately 23,000 clones, with about nine tenths as singletons. The source material was CD4+ or CD8+ T cells sorted from blood, sampled in a trial of the OX40 agonist ivuxolimab. Receptors originate from an adult with an advanced solid tumor such as melanoma, head and neck, liver or kidney cancer.

J is TRBJ2-7 and V is TRBV6-5; D is undetermined. The V gene's germline CDR1 is MNHEY and CDR2 SVGAGI. The CDR3 totals 13 residues. With 6 bases removed from V and 4 bases from J, the gap between germline ends came to 13 bases. The CDR3 nucleotides are TGTGCCAGCAGGTCGGAGAGTCTATACGAGCAGTACTTC. It encodes CASRSESLYEQYF.

The rearrangement uses TRBV7-1 and TRBJ2-7; 11 positions agree with TRBD2. TRBV7-1 is an ORF; its function is uncertain. V was clipped by 4 bases and J by 7 bases; unmatched bases: 12. This CDR3 has 16 residues. CDR3 nucleotide sequence: TGTGCCAGCAGCTTAGCGCTAATAGCGGGAGGGCCAGAGCAGTACTTC. This sequence encodes CASSLALIAGGPEQYF.

The chain carries TRBV2 and TRBJ2-1, with D possibly TRBD1 on 5 matching bases. In germline, CDR1 is SNHLY, CDR2 FYNNEI. This CDR3 region has 13 residues. V dropped 7 bases and J dropped 6 bases, with 13 bases sitting between them. The CDR3 is CASIEVQGNEQFF. The DNA for the CDR3 is TGTGCCAGCATAGAGGTTCAGGGCAATGAGCAGTTCTTC. The complete variable domain, with remaining parts taken from reference TRBV2 and TRBJ2-1, reads EPEVTQTPSHQVTQMGQEVILRCVPISNHLYFYWYRQILGQKVEFLVSFYNNEISEKSEIFDDQFSVERPDGSNFTLKIRSTKLEDSAMYFCASIEVQGNEQFFGPGTRLTVL.

The rearrangement uses TRBV27 and TRBJ1-2; weak D call: TRBD1 (5 bases). Between the trimmed V and J ends, which lost 2 bases and 3 bases, there was a span of 16 bases. CDR1 and CDR2 from the germline V gene are MNHEY and SMNVEV (reference sequence). The CDR3 contains 16 residues. The CDR3 DNA reads TGTGCCAGCAGTTTAAGCCAGGGAGCGCTTTACTATGGCTACACCTTC. This codes for CASSLSQGALYYGYTF.